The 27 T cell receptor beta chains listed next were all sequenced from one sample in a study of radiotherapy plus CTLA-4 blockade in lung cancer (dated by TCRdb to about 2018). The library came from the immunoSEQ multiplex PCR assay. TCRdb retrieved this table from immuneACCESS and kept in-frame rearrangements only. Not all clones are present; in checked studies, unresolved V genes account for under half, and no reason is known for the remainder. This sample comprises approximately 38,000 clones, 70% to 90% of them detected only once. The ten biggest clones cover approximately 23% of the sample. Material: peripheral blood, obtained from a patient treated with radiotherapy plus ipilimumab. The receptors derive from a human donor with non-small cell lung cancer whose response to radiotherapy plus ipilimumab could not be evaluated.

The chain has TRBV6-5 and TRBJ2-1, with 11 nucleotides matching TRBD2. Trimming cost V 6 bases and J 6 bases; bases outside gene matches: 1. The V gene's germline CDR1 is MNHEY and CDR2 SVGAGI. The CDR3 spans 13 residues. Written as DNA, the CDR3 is TGTGCCAGCAGGACTAGCGGGATCAATGAGCAGTTCTTC. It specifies CASRTSGINEQFF.

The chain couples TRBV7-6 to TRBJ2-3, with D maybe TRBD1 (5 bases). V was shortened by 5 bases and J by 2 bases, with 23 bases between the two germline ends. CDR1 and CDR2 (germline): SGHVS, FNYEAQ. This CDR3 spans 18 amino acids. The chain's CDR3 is CASSHESKGLWDTDTQYF. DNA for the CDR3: TGTGCCAGCAGCCACGAAAGCAAGGGGCTCTGGGACACAGATACGCAGTATTTT.

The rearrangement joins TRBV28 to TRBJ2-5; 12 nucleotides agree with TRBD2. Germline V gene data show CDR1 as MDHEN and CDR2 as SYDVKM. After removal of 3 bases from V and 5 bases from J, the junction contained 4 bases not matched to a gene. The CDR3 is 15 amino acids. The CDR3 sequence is CASSLDLAGGETQYF. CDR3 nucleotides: TGTGCCAGCAGTTTGGATCTAGCGGGGGGGGAGACCCAGTACTTC.

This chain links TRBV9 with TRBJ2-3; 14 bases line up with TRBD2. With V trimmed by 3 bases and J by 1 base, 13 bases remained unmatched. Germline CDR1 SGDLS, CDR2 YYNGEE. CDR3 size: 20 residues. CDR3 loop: CASSAGTSGSRRGRTDTQYF. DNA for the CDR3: TGTGCCAGCAGCGCCGGGACTAGCGGGAGTCGTAGGGGTCGCACAGATACGCAGTATTTT. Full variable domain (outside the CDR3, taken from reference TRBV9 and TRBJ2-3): DSGVTQTPKHLITATGQRVTLRCSPRSGDLSVYWYQQSLDQGLQFLIQYYNGEERAKGNILERFSAQQFPDLHSELNLSSLELGDSALYFCASSAGTSGSRRGRTDTQYFGPGTRLTVL.

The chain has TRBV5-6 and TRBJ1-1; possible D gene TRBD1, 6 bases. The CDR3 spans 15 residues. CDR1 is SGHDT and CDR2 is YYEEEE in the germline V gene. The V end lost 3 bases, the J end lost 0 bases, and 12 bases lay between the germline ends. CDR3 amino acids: CASSSRGAMNTEAFF. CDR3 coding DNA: TGTGCCAGCAGCTCCCGGGGGGCGATGAACACTGAAGCTTTCTTT.

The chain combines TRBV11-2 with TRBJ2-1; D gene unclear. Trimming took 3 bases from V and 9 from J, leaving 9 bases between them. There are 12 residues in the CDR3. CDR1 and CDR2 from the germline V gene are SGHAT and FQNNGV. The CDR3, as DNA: TGTGCCAGCAGCTTTGGCCCCACTGAGCAGTTCTTC. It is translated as CASSFGPTEQFF.

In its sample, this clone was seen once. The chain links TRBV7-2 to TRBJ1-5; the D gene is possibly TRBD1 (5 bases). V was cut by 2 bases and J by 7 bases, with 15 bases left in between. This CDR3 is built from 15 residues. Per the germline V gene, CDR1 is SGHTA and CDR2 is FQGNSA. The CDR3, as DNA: TGTGCCAGCAGCTTAAGTCAGGGAGGTAGGCAGCCCCAGCATTTT. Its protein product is CASSLSQGGRQPQHF.

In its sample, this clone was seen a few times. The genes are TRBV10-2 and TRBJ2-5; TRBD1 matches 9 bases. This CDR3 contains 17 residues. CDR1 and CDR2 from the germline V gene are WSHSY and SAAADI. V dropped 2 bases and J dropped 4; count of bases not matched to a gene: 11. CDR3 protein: CASSERGDRGAGETQYF. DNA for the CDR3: TGCGCCAGCAGTGAGCGGGGCGACAGGGGGGCTGGAGAGACCCAGTACTTC.

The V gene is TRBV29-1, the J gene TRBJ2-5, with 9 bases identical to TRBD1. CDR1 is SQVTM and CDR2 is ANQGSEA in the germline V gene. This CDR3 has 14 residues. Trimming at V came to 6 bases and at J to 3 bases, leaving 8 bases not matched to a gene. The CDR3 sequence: CSVGPGQGKETQYF. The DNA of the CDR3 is TGCAGCGTGGGTCCTGGACAGGGGAAAGAGACCCAGTACTTC.

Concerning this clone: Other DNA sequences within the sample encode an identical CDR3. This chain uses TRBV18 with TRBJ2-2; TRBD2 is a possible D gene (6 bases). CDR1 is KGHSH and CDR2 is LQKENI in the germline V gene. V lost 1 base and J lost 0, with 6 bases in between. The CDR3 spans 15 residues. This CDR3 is CASSPRDSNTGELFF. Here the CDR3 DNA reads TGTGCCAGCTCACCACGGGACTCGAACACCGGGGAGCTGTTTTTT.

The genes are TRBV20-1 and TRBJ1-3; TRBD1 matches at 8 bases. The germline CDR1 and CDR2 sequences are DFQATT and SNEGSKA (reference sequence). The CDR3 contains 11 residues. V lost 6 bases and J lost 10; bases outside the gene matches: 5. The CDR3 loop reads CSATGGATIYF. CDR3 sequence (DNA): TGCAGTGCCACAGGGGGGGCAACCATATATTTT.

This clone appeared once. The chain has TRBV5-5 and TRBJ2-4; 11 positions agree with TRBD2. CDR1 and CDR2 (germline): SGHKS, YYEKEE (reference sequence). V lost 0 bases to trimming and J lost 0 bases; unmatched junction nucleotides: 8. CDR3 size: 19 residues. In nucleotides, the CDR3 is TGTGCCAGCAGCTTGGGGGGGGGACTAGCGGACGTAGCCAAAAACATTCAGTACTTC. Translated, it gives CASSLGGGLADVAKNIQYF.

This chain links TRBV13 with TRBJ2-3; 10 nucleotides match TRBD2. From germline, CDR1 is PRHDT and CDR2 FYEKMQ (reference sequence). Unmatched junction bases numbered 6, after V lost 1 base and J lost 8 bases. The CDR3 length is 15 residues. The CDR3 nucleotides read TGTGCCAGCAGCTTAGAGCGGGGGGGTACCTCTACGCAGTATTTT. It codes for CASSLERGGTSTQYF.

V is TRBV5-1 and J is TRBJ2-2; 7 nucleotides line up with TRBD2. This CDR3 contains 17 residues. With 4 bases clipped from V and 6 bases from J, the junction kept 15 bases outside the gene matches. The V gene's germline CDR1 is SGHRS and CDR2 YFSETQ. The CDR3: CASSQIRDYYGPGELFF. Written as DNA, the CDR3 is TGCGCCAGCAGCCAAATTCGGGACTACTACGGGCCCGGGGAGCTGTTTTTT. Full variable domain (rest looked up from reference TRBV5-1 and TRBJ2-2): KAGVTQTPRYLIKTRGQQVTLSCSPISGHRSVSWYQQTPGQGLQFLFEYFSETQRNKGNFPGRFSGRQFSNSRSEMNVSTLELGDSALYLCASSQIRDYYGPGELFFGEGSRLTVL.

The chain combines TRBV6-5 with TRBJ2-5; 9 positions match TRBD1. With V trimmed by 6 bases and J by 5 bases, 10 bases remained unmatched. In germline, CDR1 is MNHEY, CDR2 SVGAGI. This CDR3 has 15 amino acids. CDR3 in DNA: TGTGCCAGCAGGGAAACAGGGGGCGCGGGGGAGACCCAGTACTTC. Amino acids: CASRETGGAGETQYF.

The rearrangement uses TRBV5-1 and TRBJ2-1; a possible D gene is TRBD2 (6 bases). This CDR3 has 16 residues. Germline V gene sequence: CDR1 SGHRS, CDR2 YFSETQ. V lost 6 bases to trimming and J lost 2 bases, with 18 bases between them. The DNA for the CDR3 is TGCGCCAGCACTCTGGGGGGTGCTAGCCCCTACAATGAGCAGTTCTTC. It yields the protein CASTLGGASPYNEQFF. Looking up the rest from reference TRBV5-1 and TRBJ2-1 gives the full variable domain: KAGVTQTPRYLIKTRGQQVTLSCSPISGHRSVSWYQQTPGQGLQFLFEYFSETQRNKGNFPGRFSGRQFSNSRSEMNVSTLELGDSALYLCASTLGGASPYNEQFFGPGTRLTVL.

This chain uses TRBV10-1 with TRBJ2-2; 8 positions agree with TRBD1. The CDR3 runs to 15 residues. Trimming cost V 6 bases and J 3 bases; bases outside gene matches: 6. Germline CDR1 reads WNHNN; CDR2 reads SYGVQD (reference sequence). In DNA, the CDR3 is TGCGCCAGCAGGGCAGGGGGCTCCTACACCGGGGAGCTGTTTTTT. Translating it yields CASRAGGSYTGELFF.

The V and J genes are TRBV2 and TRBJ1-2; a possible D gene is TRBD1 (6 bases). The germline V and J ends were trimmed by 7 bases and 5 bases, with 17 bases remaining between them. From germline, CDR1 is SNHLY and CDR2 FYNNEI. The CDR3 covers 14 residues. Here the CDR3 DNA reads TGTGCCAGCATCGGGGGGCGCTTGAGGTATGGCTACACCTTC. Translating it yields CASIGGRLRYGYTF.

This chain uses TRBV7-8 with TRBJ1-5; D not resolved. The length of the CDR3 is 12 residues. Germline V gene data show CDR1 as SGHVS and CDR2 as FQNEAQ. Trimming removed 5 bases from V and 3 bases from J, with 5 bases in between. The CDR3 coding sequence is TGTGCCAGCAGCGTATACAATCAGCCCCAGCATTTT. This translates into CASSVYNQPQHF.

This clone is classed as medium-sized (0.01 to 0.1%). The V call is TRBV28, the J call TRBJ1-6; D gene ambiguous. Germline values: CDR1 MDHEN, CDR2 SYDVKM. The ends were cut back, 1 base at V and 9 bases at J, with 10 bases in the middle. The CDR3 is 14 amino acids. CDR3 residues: CASSLSGFGSPLHF. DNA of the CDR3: TGTGCCAGCAGTTTATCAGGTTTTGGTTCACCCCTCCACTTT.

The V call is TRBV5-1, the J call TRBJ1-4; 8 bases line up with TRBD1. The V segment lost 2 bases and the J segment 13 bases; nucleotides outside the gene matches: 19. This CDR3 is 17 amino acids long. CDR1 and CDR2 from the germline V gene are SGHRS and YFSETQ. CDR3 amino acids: CASSLGDLRGRRARLFF. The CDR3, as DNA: TGCGCCAGCAGCTTAGGAGACCTCAGGGGGCGCAGGGCTCGACTGTTTTTT.

CDR3 region: CASTPRPGHELSTDTQYF. In nucleotides, the CDR3 is TGTGCCAGCACCCCCCGCCCGGGTCATGAGTTAAGCACAGATACGCAGTATTTT. The chain carries TRBV27 and TRBJ2-3; no reliable D call. Germline CDR1 reads MNHEY; CDR2 reads SMNVEV (reference sequence). Trimming cost V 7 bases and J 0 bases, with 23 bases left between them. The CDR3 is 18 residues long.

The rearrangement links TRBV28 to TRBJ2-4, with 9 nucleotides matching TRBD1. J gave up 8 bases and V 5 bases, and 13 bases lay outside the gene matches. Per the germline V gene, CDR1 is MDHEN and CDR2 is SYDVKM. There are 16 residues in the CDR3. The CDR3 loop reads CASSPGTGKDRYIQYF. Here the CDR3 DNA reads TGTGCCAGCAGTCCGGGGACAGGGAAGGATCGGTACATTCAGTACTTC.

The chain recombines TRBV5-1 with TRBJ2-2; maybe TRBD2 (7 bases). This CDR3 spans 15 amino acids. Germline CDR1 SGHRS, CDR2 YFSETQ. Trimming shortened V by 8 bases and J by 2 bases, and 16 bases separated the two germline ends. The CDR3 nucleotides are TGCGCCAGTGCGGGGGCGAGCAAAAACACCGGGGAGCTGTTTTTT. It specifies CASAGASKNTGELFF.

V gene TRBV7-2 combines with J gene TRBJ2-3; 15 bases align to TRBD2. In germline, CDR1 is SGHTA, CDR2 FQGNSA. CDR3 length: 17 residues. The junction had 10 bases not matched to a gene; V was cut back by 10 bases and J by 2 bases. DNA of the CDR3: TGTGCCATGGCGGGGGGGACTAGCGGGGGGTACACAGATACGCAGTATTTT. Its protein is CAMAGGTSGGYTDTQYF. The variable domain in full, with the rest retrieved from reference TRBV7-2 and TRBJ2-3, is GAGVSQSPSNKVTEKGKDVELRCDPISGHTALYWYRQSLGQGLEFLIYFQGNSAPDKSGLPSDRFSAERTGGSVSTLTIQRTQQEDSAVYLCAMAGGTSGGYTDTQYFGPGTRLTVL.

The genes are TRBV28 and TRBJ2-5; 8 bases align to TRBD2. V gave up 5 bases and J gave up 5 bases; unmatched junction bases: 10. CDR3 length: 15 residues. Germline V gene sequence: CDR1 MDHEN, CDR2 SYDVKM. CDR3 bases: TGTGCCAGCAGTACTAGCGGTTTGGTCCGGGAGACCCAGTACTTC. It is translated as CASSTSGLVRETQYF.

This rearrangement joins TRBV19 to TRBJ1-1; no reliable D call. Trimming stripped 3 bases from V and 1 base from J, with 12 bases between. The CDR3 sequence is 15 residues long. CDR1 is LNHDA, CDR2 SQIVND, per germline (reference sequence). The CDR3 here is CASSIAAGQNTEAFF. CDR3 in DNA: TGTGCCAGTAGTATCGCTGCAGGCCAGAACACTGAAGCTTTCTTT.